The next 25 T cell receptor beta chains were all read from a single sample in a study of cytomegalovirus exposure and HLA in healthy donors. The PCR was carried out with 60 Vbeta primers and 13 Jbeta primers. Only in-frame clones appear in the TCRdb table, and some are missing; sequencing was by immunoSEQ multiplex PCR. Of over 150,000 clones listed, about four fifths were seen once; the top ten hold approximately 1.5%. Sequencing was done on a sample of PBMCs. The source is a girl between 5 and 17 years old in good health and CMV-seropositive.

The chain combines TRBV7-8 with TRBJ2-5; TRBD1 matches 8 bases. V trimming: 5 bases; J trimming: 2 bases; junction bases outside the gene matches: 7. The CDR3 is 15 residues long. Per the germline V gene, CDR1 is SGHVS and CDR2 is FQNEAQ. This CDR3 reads CASSPGTGEQETQYF. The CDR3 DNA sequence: TGTGCCAGCAGCCCCGGGACAGGTGAACAAGAGACCCAGTACTTC.

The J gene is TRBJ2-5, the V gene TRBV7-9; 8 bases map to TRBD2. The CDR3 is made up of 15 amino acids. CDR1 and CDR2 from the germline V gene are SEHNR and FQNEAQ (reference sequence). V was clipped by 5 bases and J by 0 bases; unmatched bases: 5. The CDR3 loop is CASSIRLANQETQYF. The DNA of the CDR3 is TGTGCCAGCAGCATAAGACTAGCGAACCAAGAGACCCAGTACTTC.

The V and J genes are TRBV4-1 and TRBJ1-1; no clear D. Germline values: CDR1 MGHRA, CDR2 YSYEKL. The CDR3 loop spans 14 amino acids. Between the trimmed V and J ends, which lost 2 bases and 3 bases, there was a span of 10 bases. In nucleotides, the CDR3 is TGCGCCAGCAGCCAAATGGCGGGGTACACTGAAGCTTTCTTT. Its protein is CASSQMAGYTEAFF.

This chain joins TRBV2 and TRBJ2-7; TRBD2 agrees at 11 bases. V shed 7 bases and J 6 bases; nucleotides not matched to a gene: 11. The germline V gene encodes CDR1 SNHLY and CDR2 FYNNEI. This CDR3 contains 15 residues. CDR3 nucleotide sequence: TGTGCCAGCACCCCGCTAGCGGGGGGCCAAGCCGAGCAGTACTTC. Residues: CASTPLAGGQAEQYF.

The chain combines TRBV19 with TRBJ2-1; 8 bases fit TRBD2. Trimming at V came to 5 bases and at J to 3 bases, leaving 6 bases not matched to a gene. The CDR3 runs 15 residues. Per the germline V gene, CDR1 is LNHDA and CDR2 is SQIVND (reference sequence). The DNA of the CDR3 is TGTGCCAGTAGTCCGTATACTAGCGGCTACAATGAGCAGTTCTTC. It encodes CASSPYTSGYNEQFF.

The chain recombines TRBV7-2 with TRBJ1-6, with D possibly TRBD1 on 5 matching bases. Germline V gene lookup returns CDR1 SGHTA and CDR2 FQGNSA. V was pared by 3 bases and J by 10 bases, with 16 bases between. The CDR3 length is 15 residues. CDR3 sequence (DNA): TGTGCCAGCAGCTTGGGGCATGGAAAGGAATCACCCCTCCACTTT. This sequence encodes CASSLGHGKESPLHF.

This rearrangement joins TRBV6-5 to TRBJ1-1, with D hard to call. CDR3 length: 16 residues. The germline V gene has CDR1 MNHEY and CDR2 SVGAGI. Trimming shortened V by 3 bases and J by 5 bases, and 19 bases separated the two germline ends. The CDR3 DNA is TGTGCCAGCAGTTATAGTTCCCGGGATTGGAAGACTGAAGCTTTCTTT. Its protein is CASSYSSRDWKTEAFF.

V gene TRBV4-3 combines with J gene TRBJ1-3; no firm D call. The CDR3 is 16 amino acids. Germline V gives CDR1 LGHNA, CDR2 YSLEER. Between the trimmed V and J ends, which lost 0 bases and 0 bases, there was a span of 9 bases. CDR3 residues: CASSQDGRDSGNTIYF. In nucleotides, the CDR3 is TGCGCCAGCAGCCAAGATGGGCGAGACTCTGGAAACACCATATATTTT.

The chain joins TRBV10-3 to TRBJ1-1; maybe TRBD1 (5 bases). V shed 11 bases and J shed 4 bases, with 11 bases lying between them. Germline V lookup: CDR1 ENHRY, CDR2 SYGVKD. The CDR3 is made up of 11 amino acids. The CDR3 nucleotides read TGTGCCTTAAGGGGTTCCACTGAAGCTTTCTTT. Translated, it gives CALRGSTEAFF.

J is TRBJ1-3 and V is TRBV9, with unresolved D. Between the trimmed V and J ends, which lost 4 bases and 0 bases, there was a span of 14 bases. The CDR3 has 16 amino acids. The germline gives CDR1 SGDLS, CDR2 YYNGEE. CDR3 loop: CASSSRTDYSGNTIYF. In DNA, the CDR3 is TGTGCCAGCAGCTCGCGGACTGATTACTCTGGAAACACCATATATTTT.

CDR3 region: CASSQATSGGAYEQFF. The CDR3 nucleotides read TGCGCCAGCAGCCAAGCGACTAGCGGGGGGGCCTATGAGCAGTTCTTC. The chain employs TRBV4-1 and TRBJ2-1, with TRBD2 matching 14 bases. The CDR3 runs 16 residues. V trimming: 1 base; J trimming: 8 bases; junction bases outside the gene matches: 4. Germline V lookup: CDR1 MGHRA, CDR2 YSYEKL.

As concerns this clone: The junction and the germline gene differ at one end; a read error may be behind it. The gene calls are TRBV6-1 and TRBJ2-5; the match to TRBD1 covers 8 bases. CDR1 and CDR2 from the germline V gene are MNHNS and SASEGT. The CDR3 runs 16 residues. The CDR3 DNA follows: TGTGCCAGCAGAGAAGTTGACAGGGGAAGTAGAGAGACCCAGTACTTC. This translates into CASREVDRGSRETQYF.

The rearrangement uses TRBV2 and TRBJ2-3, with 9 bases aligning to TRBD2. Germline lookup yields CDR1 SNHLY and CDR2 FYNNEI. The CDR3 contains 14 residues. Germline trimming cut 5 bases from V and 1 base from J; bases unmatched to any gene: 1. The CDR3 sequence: CASSQRGGTDTQYF. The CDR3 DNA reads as TGTGCCAGCAGTCAGCGGGGGGGCACAGATACGCAGTATTTT.

The CDR3 bases are TGCAGCGTAGGGGATCCGGACTCTGGAAACACCATATATTTT. This codes for CSVGDPDSGNTIYF. The V gene is TRBV29-1, the J gene TRBJ1-3; perhaps TRBD1 as D (5 bases). The CDR3 is made up of 14 amino acids. V was shortened by 6 bases and J by 0 bases, with 12 bases between the two germline ends. CDR1 is SQVTM and CDR2 is ANQGSEA in the germline V gene.

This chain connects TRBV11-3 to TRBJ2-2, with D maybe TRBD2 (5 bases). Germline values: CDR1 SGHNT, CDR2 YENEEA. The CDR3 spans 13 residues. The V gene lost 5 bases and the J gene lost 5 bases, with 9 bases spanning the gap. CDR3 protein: CASSVTGTGELFF. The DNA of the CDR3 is TGTGCCAGCAGCGTCACGGGAACCGGGGAGCTGTTTTTT.

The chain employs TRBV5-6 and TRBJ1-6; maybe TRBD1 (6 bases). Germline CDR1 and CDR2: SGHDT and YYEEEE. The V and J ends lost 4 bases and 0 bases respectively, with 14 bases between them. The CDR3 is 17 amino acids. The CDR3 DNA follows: TGTGCCAGCAGCGGAACAGGGTCGAGCTCCTATAATTCACCCCTCCACTTT. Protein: CASSGTGSSSYNSPLHF.

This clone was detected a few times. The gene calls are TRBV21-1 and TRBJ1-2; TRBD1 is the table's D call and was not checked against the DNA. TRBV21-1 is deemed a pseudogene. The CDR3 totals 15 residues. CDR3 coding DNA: TGTGCCAGCAGCAAAGGATGGGCAGGGCCCTATGGCTACACCTTC. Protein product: CASSKGWAGPYGYTF.

Written as DNA, the CDR3 is TGTGCCGCAGACCCCCCGGGACAGCAAGAGACCCAGTACTTC. Its protein product is CAADPPGQQETQYF. V usage is TRBV6-4 and J usage is TRBJ2-5; 7 bases line up with TRBD1. The junction had 11 bases not matched to a gene; V was cut back by 11 bases and J by 2 bases. The CDR3 has 14 amino acids. Looked up from germline, CDR1 is MRHNA and CDR2 is SNTAGT.

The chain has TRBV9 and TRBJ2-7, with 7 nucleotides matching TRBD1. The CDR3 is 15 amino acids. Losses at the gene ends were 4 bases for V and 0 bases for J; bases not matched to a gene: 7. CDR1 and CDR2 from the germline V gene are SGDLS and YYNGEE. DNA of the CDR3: TGTGCCAGCAGCATGGGACAGCTCAGCTCCTACGAGCAGTACTTC. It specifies CASSMGQLSSYEQYF.

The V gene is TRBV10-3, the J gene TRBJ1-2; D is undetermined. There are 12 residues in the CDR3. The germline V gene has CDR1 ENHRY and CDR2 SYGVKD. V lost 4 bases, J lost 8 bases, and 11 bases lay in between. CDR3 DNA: TGTGCCATCAGTGGGGCCGAAGGAGGCTACACCTTC. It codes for CAISGAEGGYTF.

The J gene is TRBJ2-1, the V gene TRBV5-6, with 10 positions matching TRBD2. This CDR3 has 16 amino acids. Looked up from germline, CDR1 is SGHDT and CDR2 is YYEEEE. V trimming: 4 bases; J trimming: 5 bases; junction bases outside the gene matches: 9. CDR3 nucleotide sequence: TGTGCCAGCAGCAGCCTAGCGGGGGTCAAGAACAATGAGCAGTTCTTC. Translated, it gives CASSSLAGVKNNEQFF.

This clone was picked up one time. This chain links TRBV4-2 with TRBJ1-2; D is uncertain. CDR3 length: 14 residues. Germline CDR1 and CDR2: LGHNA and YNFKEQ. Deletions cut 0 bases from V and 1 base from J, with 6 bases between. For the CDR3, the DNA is TGTGCCAGCAGCCAAGATTATAGTAACTATGGCTACACCTTC. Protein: CASSQDYSNYGYTF.

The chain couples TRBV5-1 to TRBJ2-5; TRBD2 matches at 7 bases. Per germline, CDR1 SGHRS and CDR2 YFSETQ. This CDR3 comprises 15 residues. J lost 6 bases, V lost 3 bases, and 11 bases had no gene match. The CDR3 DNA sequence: TGCGCCAGCAGCTCTCAGGGAGGGGCATTAAAGACCCAGTACTTC. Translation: CASSSQGGALKTQYF.

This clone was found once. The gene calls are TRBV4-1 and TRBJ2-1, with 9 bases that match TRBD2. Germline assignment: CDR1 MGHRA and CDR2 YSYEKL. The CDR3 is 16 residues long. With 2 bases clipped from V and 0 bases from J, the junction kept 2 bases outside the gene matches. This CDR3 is CASSQPGLASYNEQFF. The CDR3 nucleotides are TGCGCCAGCAGCCAACCGGGACTAGCCTCCTACAATGAGCAGTTCTTC.

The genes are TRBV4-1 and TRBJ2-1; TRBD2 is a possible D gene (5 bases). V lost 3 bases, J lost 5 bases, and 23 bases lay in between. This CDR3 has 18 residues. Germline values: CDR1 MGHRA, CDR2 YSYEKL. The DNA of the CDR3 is TGCGCCAGCAGCCATGCACAATCTAGCCTTTCGTGGGACAATGAGCAGTTCTTC. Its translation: CASSHAQSSLSWDNEQFF.